The 32 T cell receptor beta chains below were found in one sample sequenced in a study of blood T cells in healthy people across ages (dated by TCRdb to the mid-2010s). The library was built by means of 5' RACE. Sequencing relied on an Illumina HiSeq 2500. The second PCR ran for roughly 7 to 12 cycles and used a J-beta primer mix along with a sample-barcoded 5' primer. Through fastp at Q25 and MiXCR, TCRdb rebuilt clones from the public reads, retaining in-frame beta chains. A single entry per CDR3 protein holds the most common genes and DNA from its merged rows. The sample table shows around 800,000 distinct CDR3 sequences, and roughly 44% are seen once. Clones ranked in the top ten supply roughly 19% of the sample. The sample taken for sequencing was blood. The receptor set was obtained from a man between 60 and 70 years old in good health.

The chain carries TRBV5-4 and TRBJ2-1, with D possibly called TRBD1 or TRBD2 (6 bases each). Per the germline V gene, CDR1 is SGHNT and CDR2 is YYREEE (reference sequence). Trimming took off 0 bases at V and 6 bases at J, with 13 bases between the two ends. CDR3 length: 15 amino acids. Here the CDR3 reads CASSLAGGPANEQFF. CDR3 DNA: TGTGCCAGCAGCTTGGCTGGGGGGCCCGCCAATGAGCAGTTCTTC.

The rearrangement joins TRBV11-2 to TRBJ2-5, with D unclear. Trimming removed 1 base at V and 5 bases at J, with 11 bases between. Germline CDR1 is SGHAT and CDR2 is FQNNGV. This CDR3 comprises 14 residues. The CDR3 loop is CASSLVGWTETQYF. The CDR3 DNA reads as TGTGCCAGCAGCTTAGTTGGGTGGACGGAGACCCAGTACTTC.

For the CDR3, the DNA is TGCGCCAGCAGCTTGGGGAAATCTCTTACACCTAAGAGCTCCTACAATGAGCAGTTCTTC. This sequence encodes CASSLGKSLTPKSSYNEQFF. The chain has TRBV5-1 and TRBJ2-1; D remains unclear. Germline CDR1 reads SGHRS; CDR2 reads YFSETQ. The CDR3 is made up of 20 amino acids. Trimming took 0 bases from V and 0 from J, leaving 22 bases between them.

The chain links TRBV20-1 to TRBJ2-1, with TRBD2 identical over 7 bases. The CDR3 loop spans 14 amino acids. Germline V lookup: CDR1 DFQATT, CDR2 SNEGSKA (reference sequence). V lost 8 bases to trimming and J lost 9 bases; unmatched junction nucleotides: 16. The CDR3 coding sequence is TGCAGTTCGGGCCCGACTAGCTTTACGGGTGAGCAGTTCTTC. Translation gives CSSGPTSFTGEQFF.

The chain joins TRBV4-1 to TRBJ1-5; no clear D. The CDR3 covers 15 residues. Between the trimmed V and J ends, which lost 3 bases and 4 bases, there was a span of 13 bases. From germline, CDR1 is MGHRA and CDR2 YSYEKL. Written as DNA, the CDR3 is TGCGCCAGCAGCCACTGGGCCGAAGCAAATCAGCCCCAGCATTTT. It specifies CASSHWAEANQPQHF.

Comment on this clonotype: At one of its ends the junction is not consistent with the germline gene, which may arise from a read error. The chain couples TRBV18 to TRBJ2-1; 7 nucleotides match TRBD1. CDR1 KGHSH and CDR2 LQKENI come from the germline V gene. The CDR3 loop spans 17 amino acids. CDR3 in amino acids: CASSLTIRQGAYNEQFF. The CDR3 DNA is TGTGCCAGCTCACTGACCATTAGACAGGGAGCCTACAATGAACAGTTCTTC.

This CDR3 reads CASSSSGPSDEQYF. CDR3 nucleotides: TGTGCCAGCAGCTCCTCGGGACCCAGCGACGAGCAGTACTTC. The rearrangement uses TRBV7-9 and TRBJ2-5; D could derive from TRBD1 or TRBD2 (5 bases each). The J call may be in error: the DNA end matches TRBJ2-7 better. Germline CDR1 and CDR2: SEHNR and FQNEAQ (reference sequence). The length of the CDR3 is 14 residues.

A note on this clonotype: One junction end disagrees with the germline gene, perhaps due to a read error. J is TRBJ2-1 and V is TRBV29-1; D not resolved. Looked up from germline, CDR1 is SQVTM and CDR2 is ANQGSEA. CDR3 length equals 14 residues. The chain's CDR3 is CSVEGVPAYNEQFF. In DNA form, the CDR3 reads TGCAGCGTTGAAGGGGTCCCCGCCTACAATGAGCAGTTCTTT.

This clonotype was observed a few times. The chain combines TRBV28 with TRBJ2-7; D ambiguous. Germline V CDR1 and CDR2: MDHEN, SYDVKM. V lost 2 bases and J 2 bases, leaving 10 bases between the germline ends. CDR3 size: 14 residues. As DNA, the CDR3 is TGTGCCAGCAGTTTAGGCATGCCGCCCTACGAGCAGTACTTC. The encoded protein is CASSLGMPPYEQYF.

The V gene is TRBV24-1, the J gene TRBJ2-1; no clear D gene. V was pared by 2 bases and J by 7 bases, with 8 bases between. Germline V gene sequence: CDR1 KGHDR, CDR2 SFDVKD. The CDR3 is made up of 13 amino acids. The CDR3 DNA reads as TGTGCCACCAGTGATTGGGAAGGTAATGAGCAGTTCTTC. Translation gives CATSDWEGNEQFF.

Remarks on this clonotype: One end of the junction does not line up with germline, which may come from a read error. This CDR3 is CSANGQGTDMQYF. The DNA for the CDR3 is TGCAGTGCAAATGGACAGGGAACAGATATGCAGTATTTT. The chain employs TRBV20-1 and TRBJ2-3; 8 bases match TRBD1. This CDR3 has 13 amino acids. Germline CDR1 is DFQATT and CDR2 is SNEGSKA (reference sequence).

The V and J genes are TRBV12-3 or TRBV12-4 and TRBJ1-6; D is possibly TRBD1 (5 bases). The CDR3 spans 15 residues. The V end was cut by 1 base, the J end by 7 bases, with 11 bases between. The CDR3 here is CASSLGQYGNSPLHF. In DNA form, the CDR3 reads TGTGCCAGCAGTTTAGGACAGTACGGGAATTCACCCCTCCACTTT.

Of note for this clonotype: It is likely a read error, because the conserved phenylalanine at the end of the CDR3 is missing. The chain links TRBV7-2 to TRBJ2-5; 7 bases are a match to TRBD2. CDR1 SGHTA and CDR2 FQGNSA come from the germline V gene. The CDR3 runs to 13 residues. Losses at the gene ends were 4 bases for V and 11 bases for J; bases not matched to a gene: 10. CDR3 bases: TGTGCCAGCAGCTCGGGACTAATCACTGAGCAGTACGTC. The encoded protein is CASSSGLITEQYV.

The chain recombines TRBV6-2 or TRBV6-3 with TRBJ2-2, with 8 bases lining up with TRBD1. This CDR3 contains 15 residues. J lost 0 bases, V lost 4 bases, and 1 base had no gene match. The germline CDR1 and CDR2 sequences are MNHEY and SVGEGT. The CDR3, as DNA: TGTGCCAGCAGTTTGGACAGGGCGAACACCGGGGAGCTGTTTTTT. Translation gives CASSLDRANTGELFF.

This clonotype was seen repeatedly, ten times or more. The rearrangement uses TRBV10-2 and TRBJ2-6; no firm D call. This CDR3 spans 15 amino acids. Trimming took 3 bases from V and 0 from J, leaving 6 bases between them. CDR1 is WSHSY and CDR2 is SAAADI in the germline V gene. In DNA, the CDR3 is TGCGCCAGCAGTGACAGCATCTCTGGGGCCAACGTCCTGACTTTC. Residues: CASSDSISGANVLTF.

This clonotype was recorded a few times. The chain combines TRBV4-2 with TRBJ2-7; TRBD2 matches at 9 bases. J was trimmed by 3 bases and V by 0 bases; bases with no gene match: 6. The germline V gene encodes CDR1 LGHNA and CDR2 YNFKEQ. The CDR3 length is 16 residues. The DNA of the CDR3 is TGTGCCAGCAGCCAAGATGCGGCGGGGGGGAGCTACGAGCAGTACTTC. It is translated as CASSQDAAGGSYEQYF.

V and J are TRBV15 and TRBJ1-5; no definite D call. This CDR3 comprises 14 residues. Per the germline V gene, CDR1 is LNHNV and CDR2 is YYDKDF (reference sequence). V was clipped by 1 base and J by 6 bases, with 10 bases between them. CDR3 nucleotide sequence: TGTGCCACCAGCAGAGTCCTTAGCGGTCAGCCCCAGCATTTT. Translating it yields CATSRVLSGQPQHF.

The V and J genes are TRBV28 and TRBJ1-4; the match to TRBD1 covers 10 bases. The CDR3 is made up of 15 amino acids. Germline-derived CDR1 and CDR2 are MDHEN and SYDVKM. J lost 5 bases, V lost 6 bases, and 6 bases had no gene match. This chain's CDR3 is CASSPPGQGNEKLFF. CDR3 DNA sequence: TGTGCCAGCAGCCCACCGGGACAGGGGAATGAAAAACTGTTTTTT. Full variable domain (rest looked up from reference TRBV28 and TRBJ1-4): DVKVTQSSRYLVKRTGEKVFLECVQDMDHENMFWYRQDPGLGLRLIYFSYDVKMKEKGDIPEGYSVSREKKERFSLILESASTNQTSMYLCASSPPGQGNEKLFFGSGTQLSVL.

This clonotype has only a few counts. The genes are TRBV12-3 or TRBV12-4 and TRBJ2-1; D is possibly TRBD1 (6 bases). The CDR3 totals 15 residues. V was pared by 6 bases and J by 9 bases, with 21 bases between. The CDR3 sequence is CASRKTGLRDGEQFF. In DNA form, the CDR3 reads TGTGCCAGCAGAAAGACAGGCCTGAGGGATGGTGAGCAGTTCTTC.

V usage is TRBV7-2 and J usage is TRBJ2-3; D is unclear. CDR1 and CDR2 (germline): SGHTA, FQGNSA. Trimming cost V 1 base and J 6 bases, with 5 bases left between them. CDR3 size: 12 residues. The CDR3, as DNA: TGTGCCAGCAGCTTAGGGCACGATACGCAGTATTTT. Its protein is CASSLGHDTQYF.

This clonotype was detected only once. The V and J genes are TRBV5-1 and TRBJ2-1; no firm D call. CDR1 is SGHRS, CDR2 YFSETQ, per germline. CDR3 length: 13 residues. The V end lost 4 bases, the J end lost 2 bases, and 7 bases lay between the germline ends. The CDR3: CASSDGAYNEQFF. CDR3 DNA: TGCGCCAGCAGCGACGGTGCCTACAATGAGCAGTTCTTC.

A few counts support this clonotype. This chain connects TRBV3-1 to TRBJ2-1; D uncertain. The V end was cut by 1 base, the J end by 5 bases, with 6 bases between. This CDR3 is 13 amino acids long. The germline V gene has CDR1 LGHDT and CDR2 YNNKEL (reference sequence). The CDR3 loop is CASSQAEDNEQFF. In nucleotides, the CDR3 is TGTGCCAGCAGCCAAGCTGAGGACAATGAGCAGTTCTTC.

This clonotype has more than one count but fewer than ten. This chain connects TRBV6-5 to TRBJ1-2; 7 bases are a match to TRBD1. The V segment lost 5 bases and the J segment 1 base; nucleotides outside the gene matches: 7. The CDR3 covers 15 residues. The V gene's germline CDR1 is MNHEY and CDR2 SVGAGI. CDR3 nucleotide sequence: TGTGCCAGCAGTAAGACAGGGCTCGGTAACTATGGCTACACCTTC. Its translation is CASSKTGLGNYGYTF.

The J gene is TRBJ2-3, the V gene TRBV4-1, with TRBD2 matching over 10 bases. Germline loops: CDR1 MGHRA, CDR2 YSYEKL. The CDR3 is made up of 16 amino acids. V was pared by 1 base and J by 5 bases, with 6 bases of the junction left unmatched. Here the CDR3 reads CASSQGSGGAQDTQYF. For the CDR3, the DNA is TGCGCCAGCAGCCAAGGGAGCGGGGGGGCGCAAGATACGCAGTATTTT.

J is TRBJ2-3 and V is TRBV9, with D perhaps matching TRBD1 (6 bases). In germline, CDR1 is SGDLS, CDR2 YYNGEE. Deletions cut 9 bases from V and 0 bases from J, with 11 bases between. The CDR3 runs to 13 residues. The CDR3 DNA follows: TGTGCCACCGGACAGTCTAGCACAGATACGCAGTATTTT. It yields the protein CATGQSSTDTQYF. The full variable domain, with the rest looked up from reference TRBV9 and TRBJ2-3, is DSGVTQTPKHLITATGQRVTLRCSPRSGDLSVYWYQQSLDQGLQFLIQYYNGEERAKGNILERFSAQQFPDLHSELNLSSLELGDSALYFCATGQSSTDTQYFGPGTRLTVL.

In its sample, this clonotype was seen once. The junction departs from germline at one end; a sequencing error may be responsible. V and J are TRBV7-2 and TRBJ2-5; possibly TRBD1 for D (6 bases). The tail of the sequence fits TRBJ1-2 better, so the J call may be wrong. Germline-derived CDR1 and CDR2 are SGHTA and FQGNSA. This CDR3 has 15 amino acids. The chain's CDR3 is CANSPGGGHTGGYTF. The CDR3 DNA is TGTGCCAACAGCCCCGGGGGGGGGCACACCGGGGGCTACACCTTC.

The sample holds a few counts of this clonotype. The CDR3 here is CASTDDPRGRGTYNEQFF. In DNA form, the CDR3 reads TGTGCCAGCACTGACGACCCCCGTGGGCGCGGAACCTACAATGAGCAGTTCTTC. V is TRBV27 and J is TRBJ2-1; the D is unclear. The CDR3 is 18 amino acids. In germline, CDR1 is MNHEY, CDR2 SMNVEV (reference sequence). Trimming removed 7 bases from V and 2 bases from J, with 24 bases in between.

The rearrangement uses TRBV9 and TRBJ2-3; D is undetermined. Germline assignment: CDR1 SGDLS and CDR2 YYNGEE. The ends were cut back, 3 bases at V and 2 bases at J, with 16 bases in the middle. The CDR3 has 16 amino acids. The DNA of the CDR3 is TGTGCCAGCAGCGCTCAACCGGGCTACCTCACAGATACGCAGTATTTT. Translated: CASSAQPGYLTDTQYF. Looking up the rest from reference TRBV9 and TRBJ2-3 gives the full variable domain: DSGVTQTPKHLITATGQRVTLRCSPRSGDLSVYWYQQSLDQGLQFLIQYYNGEERAKGNILERFSAQQFPDLHSELNLSSLELGDSALYFCASSAQPGYLTDTQYFGPGTRLTVL.

The chain joins TRBV4-3 to TRBJ2-5, with TRBD1 identical over 7 bases. The length of the CDR3 is 14 residues. The germline CDR1 and CDR2 sequences are LGHNA and YSLEER. The ends lost 5 bases at V and 0 bases at J; junction bases unmatched: 3. This CDR3 is CASSLQGYQETQYF. The CDR3 DNA sequence: TGCGCCAGCAGCTTACAGGGGTACCAAGAGACCCAGTACTTC.

This clonotype has ten or more counts. The chain recombines TRBV20-1 with TRBJ1-4, with D possibly matching TRBD1 (6 bases). This CDR3 contains 16 residues. CDR1 DFQATT and CDR2 SNEGSKA come from the germline V gene (reference sequence). V lost 4 bases and J 4 bases, leaving 19 bases between the germline ends. The CDR3 DNA is TGCAGTGCTACTCCAGCTCAGGGGAAACTTAATGAAAAACTGTTTTTT. This codes for CSATPAQGKLNEKLFF.

In regard to this clonotype: The junction departs from the called germline gene at one end, perhaps through a read error. This rearrangement joins TRBV7-9 to TRBJ1-6; D remains unclear. The CDR3 is 12 amino acids. Germline values: CDR1 SEHNR, CDR2 FQNEAQ (reference sequence). CDR3 region: CSSSASDSPLHF. CDR3 bases: TGTTCCAGCAGCGCATCTGATTCACCCCTCCACTTT.

V and J are TRBV7-9 and TRBJ2-7; TRBD2 matches at 10 bases. The DNA end favors TRBJ2-5, so the J call may be wrong. The CDR3 sequence is 14 residues long. Looked up from germline, CDR1 is SEHNR and CDR2 is FQNEAQ (reference sequence). CDR3: CATGLGLAKETQYF. The CDR3 bases are TGTGCCACGGGTTTGGGACTAGCGAAAGAGACCCAGTACTTC.